This is a list of T cell receptor beta chains from one sample in a study of blood T cell repertoires in COVID-19. Using immunoSEQ multiplex PCR, the repertoire was profiled, and TCRdb retains in-frame clones only, with some absent. The sample lists just over 300,000 clones, around 86% occurring once. The specimen sequenced was PBMCs or T cells enriched from blood (not recorded which). All receptors come from a man aged 25-45 years who had recovered from COVID-19. The CDR3 runs from the conserved cysteine through the conserved F or W. Each record gives: clone size, V gene, J gene, D gene, CDR3 protein, CDR3 DNA. The D gene is left open where the match is weak. Only part of the rows carry a size: once, few, many, or a class if the clone is expanded.

clone_size: once; v_call: TRBV6-5; j_call: TRBJ1-5; d_call: NA; cdr3_aa: CASSSTVYNQPQHF; cdr3_nt: TGTGCCAGCAGTTCGACAGTATACAATCAGCCCCAGCATTTT
clone_size: NA; v_call: TRBV27; j_call: TRBJ2-7; d_call: NA; cdr3_aa: CASSEGDEQYF; cdr3_nt: TGTGCCAGCAGTGAGGGAGACGAGCAGTACTTC
clone_size: NA; v_call: TRBV11-3; j_call: TRBJ1-1; d_call: TRBD1; cdr3_aa: CASSHRGETEAFF; cdr3_nt: TGTGCCAGCAGCCACAGGGGAGAGACTGAAGCTTTCTTT
clone_size: NA; v_call: TRBV7-8; j_call: TRBJ1-1; d_call: NA; cdr3_aa: CASSRDTANTEAFF; cdr3_nt: TGTGCCAGCAGCAGGGACACCGCGAACACTGAAGCTTTCTTT
clone_size: once; v_call: TRBV15; j_call: TRBJ2-7; d_call: TRBD2; cdr3_aa: CATSRGPTSGSYYEQYF; cdr3_nt: TGTGCCACCAGCAGAGGCCCGACTAGCGGGAGTTACTACGAGCAGTACTTC
clone_size: NA; v_call: TRBV27; j_call: TRBJ2-7; d_call: NA; cdr3_aa: CASSVSGAPYEQYF; cdr3_nt: TGTGCCAGCAGTGTATCAGGGGCCCCCTACGAGCAGTACTTC
clone_size: NA; v_call: TRBV30; j_call: TRBJ1-1; d_call: NA; cdr3_aa: CAWSFSGGGTEAFF; cdr3_nt: TGTGCCTGGAGTTTTTCAGGTGGCGGGACTGAAGCTTTCTTT
clone_size: NA; v_call: TRBV27; j_call: TRBJ1-6; d_call: NA; cdr3_aa: CASSLGGHPNSPLHF; cdr3_nt: TGTGCCAGCAGTTTAGGGGGACACCCTAATTCACCCCTCCACTTT
clone_size: NA; v_call: TRBV4-2; j_call: TRBJ2-3; d_call: TRBD2; cdr3_aa: CASSLQRGRQDTQYF; cdr3_nt: TGTGCCAGCAGCCTCCAGCGGGGGCGCCAGGATACGCAGTATTTT
clone_size: NA; v_call: TRBV7-8; j_call: TRBJ2-2; d_call: TRBD1; cdr3_aa: CASSRDRVGTGELFF; cdr3_nt: TGTGCCAGCAGCAGGGACAGGGTCGGGACCGGGGAGCTGTTTTTT
clone_size: once; v_call: TRBV5-1; j_call: TRBJ2-3; d_call: TRBD1; cdr3_aa: CASSSWDRLTDTQYF; cdr3_nt: TGCGCCAGCAGCTCATGGGACAGGTTAACAGATACGCAGTATTTT